These 8 T cell receptor beta chains originate from one sample sequenced in a study of blood T cell repertoires in COVID-19. Assay: immunoSEQ multiplex PCR; the TCRdb copy retains only in-frame clones and omits some. This table has around 60,000 clones, roughly 83% appearing once. Sequencing was done on a sample of peripheral blood. These receptors all stem from a man aged 50-59 years with COVID-19, enrolled during active disease.

This chain's CDR3 is CASSQGADYGYTF. The CDR3, as DNA: TGTGCCAGCAGTCAGGGGGCTGACTATGGCTACACCTTC. V gene TRBV5-6 combines with J gene TRBJ1-2; 8 bases agree with TRBD1. Germline CDR1 is SGHDT and CDR2 is YYEEEE. The CDR3 consists of 13 residues. Losses at the gene ends were 5 bases for V and 3 bases for J; bases not matched to a gene: 3.

This clone was found many times. This rearrangement joins TRBV18 to TRBJ1-1; D unresolved. This CDR3 spans 15 amino acids. Deletions cut 1 base from V and 0 bases from J, with 9 bases between. Germline CDR1 KGHSH, CDR2 LQKENI. The CDR3 protein is CASSPLGGLNTEAFF. In nucleotides, the CDR3 is TGTGCCAGCTCACCACTAGGCGGTCTGAACACTGAAGCTTTCTTT.

The chain joins TRBV21-1 to TRBJ1-6; the table's D call, TRBD1, was not checked against the DNA. TRBV21-1 is listed as a pseudogene. The CDR3 is 17 amino acids. The DNA for the CDR3 is TGTGCCAGCAGTGAAGGAGGGACAGGGGTGGGGCATTCACCCCTCCACTTT. Translation gives CASSEGGTGVGHSPLHF.

The chain recombines TRBV19 with TRBJ2-2; unclear D gene. Germline CDR1 is LNHDA and CDR2 is SQIVND (reference sequence). Trimming pared 8 bases from V and 5 bases from J, leaving 21 bases between. This CDR3 has 16 residues. The CDR3 DNA reads as TGTGCCAGTTTGCCGAGCTGGCCCTCGCGGACCGGGGAGCTGTTTTTT. Translating it yields CASLPSWPSRTGELFF. The full variable domain, with the rest looked up from reference TRBV19 and TRBJ2-2, is DGGITQSPKYLFRKEGQNVTLSCEQNLNHDAMYWYRQDPGQGLRLIYYSQIVNDFQKGDIAEGYSVSREKKESFPLTVTSAQKNPTAFYLCASLPSWPSRTGELFFGEGSRLTVL.

The chain uses TRBV4-1 and TRBJ2-5; 9 positions match TRBD2. This CDR3 spans 14 amino acids. J gave up 4 bases and V 8 bases, and 8 bases lay outside the gene matches. Germline V CDR1 and CDR2: MGHRA, YSYEKL. CDR3 coding DNA: TGCGCCAGCTCCGGCGGGAGGGGGCGAGAGACCCAGTACTTC. Protein: CASSGGRGRETQYF.

This clone has only a few counts. The chain recombines TRBV4-1 with TRBJ2-7; D ambiguous. The CDR3 sequence is 16 residues long. V was pared by 1 base and J by 0 bases, with 13 bases between. Germline lookup yields CDR1 MGHRA and CDR2 YSYEKL. CDR3 DNA sequence: TGCGCCAGCAGCCAAGGTCTCTCATTGAGCTCCTACGAGCAGTACTTC. Amino acids: CASSQGLSLSSYEQYF.

The table lists this clone with a count of one. The CDR3 DNA reads TGTGCCAGCAGCGCACTAGCGGGAGCTGTCAATGAGCAGTTCTTC. Amino acids: CASSALAGAVNEQFF. This chain uses TRBV9 with TRBJ2-1, with 11 bases fitting TRBD2. The CDR3 runs to 15 residues. The germline V gene encodes CDR1 SGDLS and CDR2 YYNGEE. The V segment lost 3 bases and the J segment 6 bases; nucleotides outside the gene matches: 5.

The chain recombines TRBV5-1 with TRBJ2-7, with TRBD2 matching over 10 bases. Germline trimming cut 3 bases from V and 1 base from J; bases unmatched to any gene: 10. Per the germline V gene, CDR1 is SGHRS and CDR2 is YFSETQ. This CDR3 comprises 17 residues. The CDR3 reads CASSSYPPSGRSYEQYF. Written as DNA, the CDR3 is TGCGCCAGCAGCTCCTACCCCCCTAGCGGGAGATCCTACGAGCAGTACTTC.